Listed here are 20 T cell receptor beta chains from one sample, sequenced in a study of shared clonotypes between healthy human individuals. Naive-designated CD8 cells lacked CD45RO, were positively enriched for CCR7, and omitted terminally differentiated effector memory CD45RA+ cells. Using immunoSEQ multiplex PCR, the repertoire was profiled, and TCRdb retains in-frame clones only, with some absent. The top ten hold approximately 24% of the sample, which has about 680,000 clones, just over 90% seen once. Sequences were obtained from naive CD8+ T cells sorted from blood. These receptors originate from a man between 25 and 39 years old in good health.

The CDR3 DNA sequence: TGTGCCAGCAGGGGGGGTGAGCAGTACTTC. As protein: CASRGGEQYF. V and J are TRBV27 and TRBJ2-7, with D possibly TRBD2 on 6 matching bases. The CDR3 has 10 amino acids. Per the germline V gene, CDR1 is MNHEY and CDR2 is SMNVEV (reference sequence). The ends were cut back, 6 bases at V and 7 bases at J, with 7 bases in the middle.

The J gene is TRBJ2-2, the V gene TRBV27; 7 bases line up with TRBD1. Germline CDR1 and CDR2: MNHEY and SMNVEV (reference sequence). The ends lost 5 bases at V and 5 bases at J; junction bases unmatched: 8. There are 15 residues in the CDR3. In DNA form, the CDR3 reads TGTGCCAGCAGTCAAGACAGGGACCAAACCGGGGAGCTGTTTTTT. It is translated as CASSQDRDQTGELFF.

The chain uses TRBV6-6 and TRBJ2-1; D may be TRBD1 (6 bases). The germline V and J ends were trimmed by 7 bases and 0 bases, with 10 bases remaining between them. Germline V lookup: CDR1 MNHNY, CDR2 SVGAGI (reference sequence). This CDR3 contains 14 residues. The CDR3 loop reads CASTQDSSYNEQFF. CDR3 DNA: TGTGCCAGCACTCAGGACAGCTCCTACAATGAGCAGTTCTTC.

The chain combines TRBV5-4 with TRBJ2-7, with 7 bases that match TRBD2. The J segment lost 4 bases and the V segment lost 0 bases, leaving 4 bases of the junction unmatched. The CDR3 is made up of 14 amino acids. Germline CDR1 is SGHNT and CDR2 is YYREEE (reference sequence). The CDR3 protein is CASSLGGGPYEQYF. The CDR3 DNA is TGTGCCAGCAGCTTGGGGGGAGGGCCTTACGAGCAGTACTTC. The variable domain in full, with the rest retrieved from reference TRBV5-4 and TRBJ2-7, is ETGVTQSPTHLIKTRGQQVTLRCSSQSGHNTVSWYQQALGQGPQFIFQYYREEENGRGNFPPRFSGLQFPNYSSELNVNALELDDSALYLCASSLGGGPYEQYFGPGTRLTVT.

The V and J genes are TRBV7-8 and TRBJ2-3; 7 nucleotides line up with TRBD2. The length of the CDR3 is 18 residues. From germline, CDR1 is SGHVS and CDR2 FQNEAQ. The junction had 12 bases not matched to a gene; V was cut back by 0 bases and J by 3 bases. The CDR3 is CASSLARAGRWRTDTQYF. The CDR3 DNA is TGTGCCAGCAGCTTAGCGCGTGCCGGGAGGTGGAGGACAGATACGCAGTATTTT.

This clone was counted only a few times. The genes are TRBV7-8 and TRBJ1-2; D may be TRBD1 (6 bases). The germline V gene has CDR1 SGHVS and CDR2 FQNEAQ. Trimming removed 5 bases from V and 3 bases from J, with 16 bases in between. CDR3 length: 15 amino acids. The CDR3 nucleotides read TGTGCCAGCAGCCTACTCGAGGGGGTGGACTATGGCTACACCTTC. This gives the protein CASSLLEGVDYGYTF.

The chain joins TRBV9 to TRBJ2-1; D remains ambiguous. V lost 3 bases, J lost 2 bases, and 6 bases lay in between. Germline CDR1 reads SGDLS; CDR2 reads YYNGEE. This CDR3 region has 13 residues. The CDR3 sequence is CASSDSTYNEQFF. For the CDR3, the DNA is TGTGCCAGCAGCGACTCCACCTACAATGAGCAGTTCTTC.

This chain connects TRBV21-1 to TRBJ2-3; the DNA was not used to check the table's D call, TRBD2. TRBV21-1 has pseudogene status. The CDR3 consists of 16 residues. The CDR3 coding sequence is TGTGCCAGCAGCAAAGTAAGGCGGGAGAAACCAGATACGCAGTATTTT. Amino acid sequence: CASSKVRREKPDTQYF.

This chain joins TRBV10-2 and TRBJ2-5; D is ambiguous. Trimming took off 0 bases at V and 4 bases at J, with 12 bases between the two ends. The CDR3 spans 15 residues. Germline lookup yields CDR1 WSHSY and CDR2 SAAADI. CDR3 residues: CASSESELPRETQYF. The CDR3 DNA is TGCGCCAGCAGTGAGTCGGAGCTACCCCGAGAGACCCAGTACTTC.

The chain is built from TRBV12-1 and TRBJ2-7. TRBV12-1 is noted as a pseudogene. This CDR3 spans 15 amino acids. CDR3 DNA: TGTGCCAGCAGCTTTGTAGGCGGACCCATTTACGAGCAGTACTTC. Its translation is CASSFVGGPIYEQYF.

The CDR3 spells CASSYDRAHYEQYF. The CDR3 region has the DNA TGTGCCAGCAGCTACGACCGGGCCCACTACGAGCAGTACTTC. The chain carries TRBV5-6 and TRBJ2-7; the D is unclear. In germline, CDR1 is SGHDT, CDR2 YYEEEE. Trimming shortened V by 3 bases and J by 3 bases, and 13 bases separated the two germline ends. The CDR3 spans 14 residues.

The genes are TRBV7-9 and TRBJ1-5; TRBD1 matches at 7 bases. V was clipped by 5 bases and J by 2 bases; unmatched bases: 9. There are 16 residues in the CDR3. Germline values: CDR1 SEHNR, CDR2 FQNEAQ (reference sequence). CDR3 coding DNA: TGTGCCAGCAGCCCAGACAGGGACGTCGGCAATCAGCCCCAGCATTTT. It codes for CASSPDRDVGNQPQHF. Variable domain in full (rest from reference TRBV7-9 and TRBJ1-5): DTGVSQNPRHKITKRGQNVTFRCDPISEHNRLYWYRQTLGQGPEFLTYFQNEAQLEKSRLLSDRFSAERPKGSFSTLEIQRTEQGDSAMYLCASSPDRDVGNQPQHFGDGTRLSIL.

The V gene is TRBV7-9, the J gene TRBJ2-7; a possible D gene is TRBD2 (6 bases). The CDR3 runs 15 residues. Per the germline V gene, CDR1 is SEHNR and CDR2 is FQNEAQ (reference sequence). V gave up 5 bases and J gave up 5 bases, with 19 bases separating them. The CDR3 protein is CASSREKGLANEQYF. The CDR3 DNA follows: TGTGCCAGCAGCCGGGAAAAGGGACTTGCCAACGAGCAGTACTTC.

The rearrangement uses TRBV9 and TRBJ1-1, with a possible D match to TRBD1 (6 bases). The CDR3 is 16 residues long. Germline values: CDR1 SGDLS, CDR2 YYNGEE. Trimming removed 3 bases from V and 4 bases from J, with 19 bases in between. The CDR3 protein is CASSANHPGHPTEAFF. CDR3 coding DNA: TGTGCCAGCAGCGCTAACCACCCGGGACACCCCACTGAAGCTTTCTTT.

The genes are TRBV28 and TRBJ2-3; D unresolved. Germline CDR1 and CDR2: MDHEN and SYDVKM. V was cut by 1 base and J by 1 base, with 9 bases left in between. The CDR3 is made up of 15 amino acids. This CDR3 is CASSLFRGRTDTQYF. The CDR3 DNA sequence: TGTGCCAGCAGTTTATTTAGAGGCCGCACAGATACGCAGTATTTT.

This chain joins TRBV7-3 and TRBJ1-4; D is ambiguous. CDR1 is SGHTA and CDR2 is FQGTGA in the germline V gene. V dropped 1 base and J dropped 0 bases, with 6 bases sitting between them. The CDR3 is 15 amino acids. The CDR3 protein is CASSLKGPTNEKLFF. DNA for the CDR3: TGTGCCAGCAGCTTAAAGGGTCCAACTAATGAAAAACTGTTTTTT.

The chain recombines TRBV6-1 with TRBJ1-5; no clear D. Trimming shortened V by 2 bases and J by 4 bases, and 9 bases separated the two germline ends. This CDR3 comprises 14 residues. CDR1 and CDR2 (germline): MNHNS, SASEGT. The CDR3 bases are TGTGCCAGCAGTGAACGGAGGAGTAATCAGCCCCAGCATTTT. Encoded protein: CASSERRSNQPQHF.

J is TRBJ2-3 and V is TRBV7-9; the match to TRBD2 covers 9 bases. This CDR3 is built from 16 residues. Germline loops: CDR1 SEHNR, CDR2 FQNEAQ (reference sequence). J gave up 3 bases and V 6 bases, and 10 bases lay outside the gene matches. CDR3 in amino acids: CASSLTSGPETDTQYF. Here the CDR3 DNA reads TGTGCCAGCAGTCTGACTAGCGGCCCGGAAACAGATACGCAGTATTTT. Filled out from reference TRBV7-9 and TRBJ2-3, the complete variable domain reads DTGVSQNPRHKITKRGQNVTFRCDPISEHNRLYWYRQTLGQGPEFLTYFQNEAQLEKSRLLSDRFSAERPKGSFSTLEIQRTEQGDSAMYLCASSLTSGPETDTQYFGPGTRLTVL.

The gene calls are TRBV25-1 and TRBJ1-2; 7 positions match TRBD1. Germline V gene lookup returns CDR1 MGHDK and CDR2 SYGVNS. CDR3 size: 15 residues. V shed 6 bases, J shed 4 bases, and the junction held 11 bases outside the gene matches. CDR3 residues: CASREDRKYPYGYTF. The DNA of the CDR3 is TGTGCCAGCAGGGAGGACAGGAAATATCCCTATGGCTACACCTTC.

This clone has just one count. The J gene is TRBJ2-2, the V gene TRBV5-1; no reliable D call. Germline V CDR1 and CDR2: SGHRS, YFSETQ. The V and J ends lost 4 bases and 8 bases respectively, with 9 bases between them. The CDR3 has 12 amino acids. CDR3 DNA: TGCGCCAGCAGCCCCTCCCCAGGGGAGCTGTTTTTT. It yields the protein CASSPSPGELFF.